This T cell receptor beta chain derives from a study of blood T cell repertoires in COVID-19. The CDR3 consists of 16 residues. Germline-derived CDR1 and CDR2 are SGHNT and YENEEA. The trim removed 2 bases at V and 4 bases at J, leaving 7 bases unmatched. Assay used: immunoSEQ multiplex PCR; TCRdb lists only in-frame clones, some missing. Of 180,000 or so clones listed, about three quarters are singletons. The gene calls are TRBV11-3 and TRBJ2-3, with 9 nucleotides matching TRBD2. This TCR was sampled from a woman aged 80 or over with COVID-19, enrolled during active disease. Source material: peripheral blood. CDR3 sequence: CASSLWASGVSDTQYF. CDR3 nucleotides: TGTGCCAGCAGCTTATGGGCTAGCGGGGTGTCAGATACGCAGTATTTT.